One and the same sample provided the 4 T cell receptor beta chains below, sequenced in a study of blood T cell repertoires in COVID-19. The repertoire was sequenced with immunoSEQ multiplex PCR; TCRdb's copy has only in-frame clones and lacks some. Here the sample spans over 300,000 clones, nearly 90% being singletons. Sequencing was done on a sample of peripheral blood. The receptors here all came from a man aged 18 to 30 with active or convalescent COVID-19.

This rearrangement joins TRBV6-5 to TRBJ2-7; TRBD2 might be the D (5 bases). CDR1 MNHEY and CDR2 SVGAGI come from the germline V gene. The CDR3 length is 13 residues. Trimming removed 8 bases from V and 5 bases from J, with 16 bases in between. The CDR3 reads CASWGEGLNEQYF. The CDR3 DNA reads as TGTGCCAGCTGGGGAGAAGGGCTAAACGAGCAGTACTTC.

The chain's CDR3 is CASSPDSRGPYEQYF. CDR3 sequence (DNA): TGTGCCAGCAGCCCGGACAGCCGTGGGCCATACGAGCAGTACTTC. The rearrangement links TRBV6-2 or TRBV6-3 to TRBJ2-7, with D possibly TRBD1 on 6 matching bases. Trimming removed 6 bases from V and 4 bases from J, with 19 bases in between. The CDR3 loop spans 15 amino acids. Germline V gene sequence: CDR1 MNHEY, CDR2 SVGEGT.

The gene calls are TRBV15 and TRBJ1-5, with 7 bases aligning to TRBD1. Per germline, CDR1 LNHNV and CDR2 YYDKDF (reference sequence). V lost 2 bases, J lost 6 bases, and 10 bases stayed unmatched. The CDR3 length is 16 residues. CDR3 DNA: TGTGCCACCAGCAGAAGACAGGGAGCACTCGTTCAGCCCCAGCATTTT. Amino acid sequence: CATSRRQGALVQPQHF.

This rearrangement joins TRBV7-8 to TRBJ2-1; D gene ambiguous. V lost 1 base and J 4 bases, leaving 11 bases between the germline ends. The V gene's germline CDR1 is SGHVS and CDR2 FQNEAQ. The CDR3 contains 15 residues. The DNA of the CDR3 is TGTGCCAGCAGCTTAGGGGCAGATTATTACAATGAGCAGTTCTTC. Protein product: CASSLGADYYNEQFF.